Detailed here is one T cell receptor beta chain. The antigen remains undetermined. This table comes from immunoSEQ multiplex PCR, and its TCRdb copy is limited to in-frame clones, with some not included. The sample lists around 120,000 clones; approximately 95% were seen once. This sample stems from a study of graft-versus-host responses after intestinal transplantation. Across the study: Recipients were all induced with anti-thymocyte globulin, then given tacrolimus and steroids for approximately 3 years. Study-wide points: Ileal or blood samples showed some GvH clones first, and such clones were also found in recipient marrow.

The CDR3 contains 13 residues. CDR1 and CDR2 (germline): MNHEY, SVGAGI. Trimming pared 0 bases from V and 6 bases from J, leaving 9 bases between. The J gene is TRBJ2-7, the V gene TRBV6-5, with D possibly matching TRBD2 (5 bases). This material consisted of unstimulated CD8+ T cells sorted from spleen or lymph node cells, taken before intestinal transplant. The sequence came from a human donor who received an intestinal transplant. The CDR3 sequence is CASSYSTGFEQYF. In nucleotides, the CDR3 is TGTGCCAGCAGTTACTCGACGGGGTTCGAGCAGTACTTC.